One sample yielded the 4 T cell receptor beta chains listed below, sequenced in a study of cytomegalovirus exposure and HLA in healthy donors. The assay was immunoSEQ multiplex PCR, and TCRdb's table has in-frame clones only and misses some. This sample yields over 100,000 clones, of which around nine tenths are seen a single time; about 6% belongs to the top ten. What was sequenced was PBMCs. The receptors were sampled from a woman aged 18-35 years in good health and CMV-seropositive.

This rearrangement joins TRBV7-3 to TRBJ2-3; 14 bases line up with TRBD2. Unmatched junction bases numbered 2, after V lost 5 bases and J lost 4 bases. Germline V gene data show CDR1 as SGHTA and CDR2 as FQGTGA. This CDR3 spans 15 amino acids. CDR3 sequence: CASSRTSGGPDTQYF. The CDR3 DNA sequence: TGTGCCAGCAGCCGGACTAGCGGGGGGCCAGATACGCAGTATTTT.

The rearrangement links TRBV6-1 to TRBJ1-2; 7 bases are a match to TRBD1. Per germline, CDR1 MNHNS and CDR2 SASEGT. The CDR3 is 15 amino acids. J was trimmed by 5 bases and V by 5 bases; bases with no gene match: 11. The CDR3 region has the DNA TGTGCCAGCAGTCCTTACAGGGGTGGCCGATATGGCTACACCTTC. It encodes CASSPYRGGRYGYTF.

The CDR3 coding sequence is TGTGCCAGCAAGGGACTGAACATGAACACTGAAGCTTTCTTT. It encodes CASKGLNMNTEAFF. The rearrangement links TRBV2 to TRBJ1-1, with D possibly matching TRBD1 (5 bases). This CDR3 is 14 amino acids long. V dropped 7 bases and J dropped 0 bases, with 12 bases sitting between them. Germline assignment: CDR1 SNHLY and CDR2 FYNNEI.

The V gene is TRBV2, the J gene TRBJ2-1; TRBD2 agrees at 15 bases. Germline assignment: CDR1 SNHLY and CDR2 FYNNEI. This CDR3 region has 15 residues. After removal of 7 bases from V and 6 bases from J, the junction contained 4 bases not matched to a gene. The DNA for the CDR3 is TGTGCCAGCAAGACGGGACTAGCGGGGGGCAATGAGCAGTTCTTC. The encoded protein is CASKTGLAGGNEQFF. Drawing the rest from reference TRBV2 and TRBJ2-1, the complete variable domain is EPEVTQTPSHQVTQMGQEVILRCVPISNHLYFYWYRQILGQKVEFLVSFYNNEISEKSEIFDDQFSVERPDGSNFTLKIRSTKLEDSAMYFCASKTGLAGGNEQFFGPGTRLTVL.